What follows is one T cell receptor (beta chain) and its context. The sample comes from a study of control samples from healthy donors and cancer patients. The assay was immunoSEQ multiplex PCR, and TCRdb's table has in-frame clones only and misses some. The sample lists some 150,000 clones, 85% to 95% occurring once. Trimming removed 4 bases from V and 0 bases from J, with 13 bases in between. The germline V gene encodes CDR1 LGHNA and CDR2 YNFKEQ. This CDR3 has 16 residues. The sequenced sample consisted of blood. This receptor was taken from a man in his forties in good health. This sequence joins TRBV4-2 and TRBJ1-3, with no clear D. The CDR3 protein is CASSREEVSSGNTIYF. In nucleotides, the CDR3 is TGTGCCAGCAGCCGGGAGGAGGTCTCCTCTGGAAACACCATATATTTT.